This T cell receptor beta chain was sequenced for a study of blood T cell repertoires in COVID-19. Study-level information: The study drew acute and convalescent COVID-19 samples from the United States, Italy and Spain. Sample material is recorded as cDNA or gDNA derived from T cells, B-cell-depleted T cells, or PBMCs.

This clone was picked up one time. Source study methods: From reference gene primer amplification, estimates of nucleated cell counts were derived. This table comes from immunoSEQ multiplex PCR, and its TCRdb copy is limited to in-frame clones, with some not included. V, J and clone size derive from that table, while D and trimming were established from the DNA sequence. Of about 73,000 clones listed, over 70% are singletons. CDR1 and CDR2 from the germline V gene are MNHNY and SVGAGI (reference sequence). The CDR3 consists of 17 residues. V lost 5 bases, J lost 3 bases, and 19 bases lay in between. The J gene is TRBJ1-4, the V gene TRBV6-6; TRBD1 might be the D (6 bases). The TCR comes from a man aged 80 or over with active or convalescent COVID-19. Sequencing input: peripheral blood. This CDR3 reads CASSPEGGRRPNEKLFF. The CDR3 nucleotides are TGTGCCAGCAGTCCGGAGGGGGGGCGGCGTCCTAATGAAAAACTGTTTTTT.